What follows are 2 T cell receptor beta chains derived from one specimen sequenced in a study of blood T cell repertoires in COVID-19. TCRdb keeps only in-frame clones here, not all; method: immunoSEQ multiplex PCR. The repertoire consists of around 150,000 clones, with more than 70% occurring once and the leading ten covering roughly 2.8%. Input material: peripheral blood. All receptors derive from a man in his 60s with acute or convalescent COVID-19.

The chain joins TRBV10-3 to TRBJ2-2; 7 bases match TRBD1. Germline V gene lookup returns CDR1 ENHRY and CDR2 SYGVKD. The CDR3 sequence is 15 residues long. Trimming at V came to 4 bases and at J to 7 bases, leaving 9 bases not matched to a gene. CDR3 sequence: CAISGTSGGSGELFF. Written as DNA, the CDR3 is TGTGCCATCAGTGGAACCTCAGGGGGAAGCGGGGAGCTGTTTTTT.

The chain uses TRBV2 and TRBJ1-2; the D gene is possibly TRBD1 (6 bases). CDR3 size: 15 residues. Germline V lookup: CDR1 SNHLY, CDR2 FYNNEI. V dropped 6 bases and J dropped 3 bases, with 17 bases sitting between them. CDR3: CASRLRTAMYYGYTF. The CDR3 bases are TGTGCCAGCAGACTAAGGACAGCCATGTACTATGGCTACACCTTC.